One sample yielded the 17 T cell receptor beta chains listed below, sequenced in a study of shared clonotypes between healthy human individuals. Sequencing was performed with immunoSEQ multiplex PCR; in TCRdb, only in-frame clones are kept and a portion is missing. The sample lists approximately 2.4 million clones; under 97% were seen once. The sequenced material came from naive CD4+ T cells sorted from blood. Subset defined: CD45RA+ positively selected. The receptors here all came from a man aged 18 to 35 in good health.

A remark on this clone: This CDR3 is also generated by other DNA sequences in the sample. The V call is TRBV7-9, the J call TRBJ1-5, with D uncertain. Looked up from germline, CDR1 is SEHNR and CDR2 is FQNEAQ (reference sequence). The V end was cut by 3 bases, the J end by 2 bases, with 2 bases between. This CDR3 spans 12 amino acids. The CDR3 spells CASSLGNQPQHF. CDR3 DNA: TGTGCCAGCAGCTTGGGCAATCAGCCCCAGCATTTT.

The V call is TRBV9, the J call TRBJ1-4; a possible D gene is TRBD1 (5 bases). The CDR3 totals 14 residues. Germline values: CDR1 SGDLS, CDR2 YYNGEE. V was shortened by 3 bases and J by 11 bases, with 17 bases between the two germline ends. The DNA of the CDR3 is TGTGCCAGCAGCGCCTGGGACGGCGGGGGGAAACTGTTTTTT. Translating gives CASSAWDGGGKLFF.

The chain joins TRBV9 to TRBJ2-5; 8 nucleotides line up with TRBD1. The CDR3 has 16 amino acids. J lost 2 bases, V lost 4 bases, and 10 bases had no gene match. CDR1 and CDR2 (germline): SGDLS, YYNGEE. CDR3 protein: CASSQGAGKGQETQYF. The CDR3, as DNA: TGTGCCAGCAGCCAGGGGGCGGGTAAAGGGCAAGAGACCCAGTACTTC.

For this clone: Other DNA sequences in this sample translate to the same CDR3. The chain uses TRBV5-1 and TRBJ1-6; the match to TRBD1 covers 11 bases. Germline V lookup: CDR1 SGHRS, CDR2 YFSETQ. Trimming at V came to 2 bases and at J to 9 bases, leaving 1 base not matched to a gene. The CDR3 contains 14 residues. CDR3 nucleotides: TGCGCCAGCAGCTTCGGGACAGGGGGTTCACCCCTCCACTTT. Translation gives CASSFGTGGSPLHF.

The rearrangement uses TRBV10-2 and TRBJ1-3; D is undetermined. The V gene lost 8 bases and the J gene lost 2 bases, with 13 bases spanning the gap. CDR1 is WSHSY, CDR2 SAAADI, per germline. The CDR3 is 14 residues long. CDR3 in DNA: TGCGCCAGCGGGAAGGCGAGTGCTGGAAACACCATATATTTT. This gives the protein CASGKASAGNTIYF.

With respect to this clone: Other DNA sequences in the sample encode the same CDR3. The CDR3 DNA follows: TGTGCCAGCAGACCGGGACAGGGTGGTGGCTACACCTTC. Translated: CASRPGQGGGYTF. V is TRBV6-1 and J is TRBJ1-2, with 9 bases identical to TRBD1. The CDR3 has 13 amino acids. V trimming: 6 bases; J trimming: 7 bases; junction bases outside the gene matches: 6. Germline V gene lookup returns CDR1 MNHNS and CDR2 SASEGT.

This chain links TRBV6-1 with TRBJ2-2; D gene ambiguous. This CDR3 has 15 amino acids. The V and J ends lost 1 base and 0 bases respectively, with 6 bases between them. From germline, CDR1 is MNHNS and CDR2 SASEGT. The CDR3 coding sequence is TGTGCCAGCAGTGAAGAAGGGACGAACACCGGGGAGCTGTTTTTT. Translated: CASSEEGTNTGELFF.

V and J are TRBV10-3 and TRBJ1-3; tentatively, D is TRBD1 (5 bases). The V gene's germline CDR1 is ENHRY and CDR2 SYGVKD. The CDR3 length is 11 residues. This chain's CDR3 is CAGTDGNTIYF. CDR3 DNA: TGTGCGGGGACGGACGGAAACACCATATATTTT.

This rearrangement joins TRBV28 to TRBJ1-5; a weak D match, TRBD1 (6 bases). CDR3 length equals 14 residues. Germline loops: CDR1 MDHEN, CDR2 SYDVKM. Trimming cost V 5 bases and J 5 bases, with 13 bases left between them. The CDR3 DNA follows: TGTGCCAGCAGTCCGGACAGCTACTATCAGCCCCAGCATTTT. This sequence encodes CASSPDSYYQPQHF.

This chain uses TRBV5-4 with TRBJ2-1; the D gene is possibly TRBD1 (8 bases). The CDR3 totals 15 residues. V shed 5 bases and J shed 7 bases, with 19 bases lying between them. In germline, CDR1 is SGHNT, CDR2 YYREEE (reference sequence). CDR3 amino acids: CASRTDRGGWNEQFF. The CDR3 coding sequence is TGTGCCAGCAGAACTGACAGGGGAGGGTGGAATGAGCAGTTCTTC.

This chain joins TRBV11-2 and TRBJ2-1; 7 nucleotides match TRBD1. The CDR3 runs 15 residues. Losses at the gene ends were 6 bases for V and 2 bases for J; bases not matched to a gene: 7. Germline assignment: CDR1 SGHAT and CDR2 FQNNGV. The CDR3 sequence is CASRPTGTAYNEQFF. The DNA of the CDR3 is TGTGCCAGCAGACCAACCGGGACAGCCTACAATGAGCAGTTCTTC.

This clone was observed once. This rearrangement joins TRBV9 to TRBJ2-3; no firm D call. Per germline, CDR1 SGDLS and CDR2 YYNGEE. The CDR3 spans 13 residues. V lost 3 bases and J lost 6, with 11 bases in between. CDR3 sequence (DNA): TGTGCCAGCAGCGGGGCACACACGGATACGCAGTATTTT. As protein: CASSGAHTDTQYF.

With regard to this clone: This sample also contains other DNA sequences that code for the same CDR3. The gene calls are TRBV20-1 and TRBJ2-7, with a weak D call TRBD1 (5 bases). CDR3 size: 11 residues. Germline V gene sequence: CDR1 DFQATT, CDR2 SNEGSKA (reference sequence). The germline V and J ends were trimmed by 3 bases and 3 bases, with 6 bases remaining between them. CDR3 sequence (DNA): TGCAGTGCTAGCAGGGACTACGAGCAGTACTTC. It codes for CSASRDYEQYF.

Only one count was recorded for this clone. The rearrangement uses TRBV4-3 and TRBJ2-7; maybe TRBD1 (5 bases). Trimming shortened V by 3 bases and J by 0 bases, and 12 bases separated the two germline ends. Germline V gene lookup returns CDR1 LGHNA and CDR2 YSLEER. This CDR3 is 15 amino acids long. CDR3 nucleotides: TGCGCCAGCAGCCAGGGGAAAGGGGCCTCCTACGAGCAGTACTTC. Translated, it gives CASSQGKGASYEQYF.

The gene calls are TRBV18 and TRBJ2-5; D not certain. Between the trimmed V and J ends, which lost 4 bases and 2 bases, there was a span of 14 bases. The CDR3 contains 15 residues. Germline loops: CDR1 KGHSH, CDR2 LQKENI. The CDR3 DNA reads TGTGCCAGCTCACTTATCCCCGGGTCACAAGAGACCCAGTACTTC. Its translation is CASSLIPGSQETQYF.

The J gene is TRBJ2-5, the V gene TRBV5-1; no firm D call. The CDR3 contains 15 residues. Germline V lookup: CDR1 SGHRS, CDR2 YFSETQ. V was clipped by 0 bases and J by 0 bases, with 9 bases between them. The CDR3 DNA reads as TGCGCCAGCAGCTTGGACTTACCGTACCAAGAGACCCAGTACTTC. Amino acid sequence: CASSLDLPYQETQYF.

This clone was counted between two and nine times. This chain links TRBV6-1 with TRBJ1-6; 7 bases are a match to TRBD1. CDR1 and CDR2 (germline): MNHNS, SASEGT. CDR3 length: 17 amino acids. The ends lost 6 bases at V and 11 bases at J; junction bases unmatched: 19. The CDR3 coding sequence is TGTGCCAGCAGAGAACAACAGGGGTTTGGGTTTGTGGCACCCCTCCACTTT. It translates to CASREQQGFGFVAPLHF.